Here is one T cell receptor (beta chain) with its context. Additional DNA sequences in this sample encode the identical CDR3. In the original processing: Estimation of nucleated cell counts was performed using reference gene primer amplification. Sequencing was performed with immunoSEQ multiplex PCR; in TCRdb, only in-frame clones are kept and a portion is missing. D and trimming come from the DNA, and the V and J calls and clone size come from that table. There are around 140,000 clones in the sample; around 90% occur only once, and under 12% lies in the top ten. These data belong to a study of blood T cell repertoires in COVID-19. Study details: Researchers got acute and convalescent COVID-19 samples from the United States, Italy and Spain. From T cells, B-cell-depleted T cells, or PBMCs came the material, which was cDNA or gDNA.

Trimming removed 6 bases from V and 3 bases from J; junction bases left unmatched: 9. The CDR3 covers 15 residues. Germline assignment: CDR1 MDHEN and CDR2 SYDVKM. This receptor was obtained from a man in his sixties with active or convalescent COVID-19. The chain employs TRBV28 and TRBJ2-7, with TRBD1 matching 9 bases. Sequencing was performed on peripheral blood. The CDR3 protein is CASSLTGTGSYEQYF. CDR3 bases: TGTGCCAGCAGCCTGACCGGGACAGGGAGCTACGAGCAGTACTTC.